This TCR beta chain was profiled in a study of CD8+CD57+ T cells in acquired aplastic anemia. Study in general: CD4+ and CD8+ cells, once sorted, gave DNA averaging 3.2 ug. CD4+ cell libraries from healthy donors averaged approximately 10 million reads. The study's findings and limits: Overlapping CD8+ CDR3 repertoires of patients and controls contained roughly 27 shared sequences. No significant patient-versus-control difference appeared in CD8+ Simpson's diversity.

A few counts support this clonotype. Its antigen remains unknown. CDR3 length equals 16 residues. Germline lookup yields CDR1 SGHAT and CDR2 FQNNGV. The V and J ends lost 4 bases and 1 base, in that order; junction bases with no gene match: 3. The study profiled TCR beta VDJ and CDR3 using genomic DNA as template. TCRdb passed the reads through MiXCR, listing each CDR3 protein once. The table shows 75,000 to 90,000 distinct CDR3 sequences, with approximately 46% occurring only once. The specimen was sorted CD4+, CD8+, or CD8+CD57+ T cells (not recorded which) from PBMCs. V gene TRBV11-2 combines with J gene TRBJ2-4, with 11 bases lining up with TRBD2. This clonotype was obtained from a human donor in good health, serving as a control. CDR3 loop: CASSYPSGGAKNIQYF. In DNA form, the CDR3 reads TGTGCCAGCAGCTATCCTAGCGGGGGGGCCAAAAACATTCAGTACTTC.